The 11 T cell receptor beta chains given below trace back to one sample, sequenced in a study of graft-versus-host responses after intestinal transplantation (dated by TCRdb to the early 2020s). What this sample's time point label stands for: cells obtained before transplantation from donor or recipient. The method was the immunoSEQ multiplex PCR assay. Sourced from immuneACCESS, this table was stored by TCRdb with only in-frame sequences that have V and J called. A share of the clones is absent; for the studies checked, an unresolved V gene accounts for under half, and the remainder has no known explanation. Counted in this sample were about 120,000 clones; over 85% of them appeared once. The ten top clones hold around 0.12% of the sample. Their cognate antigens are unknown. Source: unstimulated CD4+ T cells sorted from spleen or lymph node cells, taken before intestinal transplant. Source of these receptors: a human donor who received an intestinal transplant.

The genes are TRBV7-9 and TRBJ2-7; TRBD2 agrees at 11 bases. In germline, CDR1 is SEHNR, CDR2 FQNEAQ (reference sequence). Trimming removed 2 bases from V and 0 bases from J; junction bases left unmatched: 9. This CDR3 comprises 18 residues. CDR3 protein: CASSLSSGRPLSSYEQYF. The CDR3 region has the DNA TGTGCCAGCAGCTTATCTAGCGGGAGGCCCTTGAGCTCCTACGAGCAGTACTTC.

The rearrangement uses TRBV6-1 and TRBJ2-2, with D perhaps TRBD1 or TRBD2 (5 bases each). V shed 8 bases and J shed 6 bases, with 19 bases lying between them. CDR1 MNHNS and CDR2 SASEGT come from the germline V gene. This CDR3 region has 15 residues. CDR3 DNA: TGTGCCAGCCAGCATGGGACCCCCGGTTCCGGGGAGCTGTTTTTT. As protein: CASQHGTPGSGELFF.

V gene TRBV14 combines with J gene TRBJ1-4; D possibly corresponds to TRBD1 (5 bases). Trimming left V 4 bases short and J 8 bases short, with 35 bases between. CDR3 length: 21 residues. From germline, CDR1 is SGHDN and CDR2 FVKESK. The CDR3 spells CASSRLPKTASSVEGEEKLFF. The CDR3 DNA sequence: TGTGCCAGCAGCCGGCTTCCTAAAACCGCGTCGTCGGTCGAAGGGGAGGAAAAACTGTTTTTT.

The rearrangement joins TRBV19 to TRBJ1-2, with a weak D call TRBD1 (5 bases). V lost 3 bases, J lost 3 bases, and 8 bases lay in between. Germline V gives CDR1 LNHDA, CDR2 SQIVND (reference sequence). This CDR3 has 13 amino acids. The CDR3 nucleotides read TGTGCCAGTAGTATTGAGGGGCACTATGGCTACACCTTC. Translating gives CASSIEGHYGYTF.

CDR3 region: CARSLVRDSGTSASYEQYF. The CDR3 bases are TGTGCCAGAAGCTTGGTACGGGACAGTGGGACTAGCGCTTCCTACGAGCAGTACTTC. The V and J genes are TRBV5-3 and TRBJ2-7; 10 positions match TRBD2. TRBV5-3 is recorded as an ORF, its role being uncertain. The CDR3 is 19 amino acids. Trimming removed 0 bases from V and 1 base from J; junction bases left unmatched: 13.

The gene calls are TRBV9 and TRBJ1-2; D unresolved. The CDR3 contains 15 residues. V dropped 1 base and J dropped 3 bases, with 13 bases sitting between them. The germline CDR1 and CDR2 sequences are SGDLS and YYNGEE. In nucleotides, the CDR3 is TGTGCCAGCAGCGTAATGGAACACCTCGACTATGGCTACACCTTC. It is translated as CASSVMEHLDYGYTF.

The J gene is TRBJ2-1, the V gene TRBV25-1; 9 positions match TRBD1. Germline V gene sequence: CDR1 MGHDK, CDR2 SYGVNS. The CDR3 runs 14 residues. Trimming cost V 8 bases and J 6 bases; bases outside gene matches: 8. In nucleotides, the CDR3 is TGTGCCAGCTCCCGGGACAGGGCCTTCAATGAGCAGTTCTTC. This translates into CASSRDRAFNEQFF. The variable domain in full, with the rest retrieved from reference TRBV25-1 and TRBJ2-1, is EADIYQTPRYLVIGTGKKITLECSQTMGHDKMYWYQQDPGMELHLIHYSYGVNSTEKGDLSSESTVSRIRTEHFPLTLESARPSHTSQYLCASSRDRAFNEQFFGPGTRLTVL.

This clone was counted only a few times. The CDR3 DNA is TGTGCCAGCAGTGGACCTCAGCGCCGGGACAGGTCCAATCAGCCCCAGCATTTT. Its protein is CASSGPQRRDRSNQPQHF. This sequence joins TRBV6-1 and TRBJ1-5, with 8 bases that match TRBD1. The CDR3 extends over 18 amino acids. The V gene end was trimmed by 4 bases and the J gene end by 3 bases; junction bases not matched to a gene: 14. Germline CDR1 MNHNS, CDR2 SASEGT.

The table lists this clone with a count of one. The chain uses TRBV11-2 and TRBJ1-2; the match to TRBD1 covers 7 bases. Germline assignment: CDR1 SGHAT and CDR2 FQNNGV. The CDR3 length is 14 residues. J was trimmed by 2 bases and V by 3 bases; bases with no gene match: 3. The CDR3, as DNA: TGTGCCAGCAGCTTTATGACAGGGAACTATGGCTACACCTTC. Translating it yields CASSFMTGNYGYTF. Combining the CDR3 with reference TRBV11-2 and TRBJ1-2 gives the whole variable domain EAGVAQSPRYKIIEKRQSVAFWCNPISGHATLYWYQQILGQGPKLLIQFQNNGVVDDSQLPKDRFSAERLKGVDSTLKIQPAKLEDSAVYLCASSFMTGNYGYTFGSGTRLTVV.

The CDR3 region has the DNA TGTGCCAGCAGTTTATCACTAGCGGGGAACAATGAGCAGTTCTTC. Residues: CASSLSLAGNNEQFF. The chain couples TRBV28 to TRBJ2-1; TRBD2 matches at 10 bases. The V gene's germline CDR1 is MDHEN and CDR2 SYDVKM. J lost 5 bases, V lost 1 base, and 2 bases had no gene match. This CDR3 comprises 15 residues.

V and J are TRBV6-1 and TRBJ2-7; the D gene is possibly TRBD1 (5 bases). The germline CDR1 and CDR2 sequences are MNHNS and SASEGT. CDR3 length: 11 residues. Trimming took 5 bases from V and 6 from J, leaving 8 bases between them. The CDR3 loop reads CASSSRAEQYF. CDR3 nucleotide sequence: TGTGCCAGCAGTTCCAGGGCCGAGCAGTACTTC.